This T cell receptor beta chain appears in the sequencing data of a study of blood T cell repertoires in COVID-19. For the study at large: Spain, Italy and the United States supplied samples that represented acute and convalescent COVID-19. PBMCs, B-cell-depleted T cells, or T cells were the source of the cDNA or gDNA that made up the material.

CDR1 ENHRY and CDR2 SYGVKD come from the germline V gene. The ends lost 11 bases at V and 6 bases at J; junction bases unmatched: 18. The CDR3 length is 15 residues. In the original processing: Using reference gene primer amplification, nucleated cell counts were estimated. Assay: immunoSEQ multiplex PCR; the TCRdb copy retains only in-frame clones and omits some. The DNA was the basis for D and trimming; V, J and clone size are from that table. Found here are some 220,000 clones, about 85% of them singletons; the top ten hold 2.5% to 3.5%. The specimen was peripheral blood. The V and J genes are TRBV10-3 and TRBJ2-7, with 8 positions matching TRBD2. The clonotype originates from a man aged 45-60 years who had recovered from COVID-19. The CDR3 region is CASRGDASPLGEQYF. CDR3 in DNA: TGTGCCTCGCGGGGGGACGCTTCGCCCCTCGGCGAGCAGTACTTC.